This T cell receptor beta chain was recorded in a study of shared clonotypes between healthy human individuals. The CDR3 is made up of 17 amino acids. Genomic DNA (from each subset) was split evenly across several immunoSEQ plates. Profiled with immunoSEQ multiplex PCR; TCRdb holds only in-frame clones, not every one. The sample yields roughly 810,000 clones, 95% to 97% seen once. Naive CD8 cells, CD45RO-negative and positively selected for CCR7, excluded terminally differentiated effector memory CD45RA+ cells. Each of the donors was a healthy adult who was HIV-negative and had not had a recent acute infection or vaccination.

Material for sequencing was naive CD8+ T cells sorted from blood. The chain links TRBV21-1 to TRBJ2-3; the table's D call, TRBD2, has no DNA check behind it. TRBV21-1 is given as a pseudogene. The receptor was isolated from a man younger than 45 in good health. The CDR3 loop is CASSKGSGSPNKDTQYF. CDR3 coding DNA: TGTGCCAGCAGCAAAGGTTCCGGGTCTCCCAATAAGGATACGCAGTATTTT.